A selection of T cell receptor beta chains follows, all from one sample in a study of blood T cell repertoires in COVID-19. Using immunoSEQ multiplex PCR, the repertoire was profiled, and TCRdb retains in-frame clones only, with some absent. Of about 490,000 clones in the sample, approximately 85% are singletons; the top ten hold approximately 3.4%. The specimen was peripheral blood. The source of these receptors is a human donor in a cohort sampled during active COVID-19. CDR3s include the opening cysteine and the closing phenylalanine or tryptophan. A D gene is named only where the DNA matches it firmly. Part of the rows lack a size; the others show once, few, many or a class for expanded clones.

D gene,J gene,V gene,clone size,CDR3 DNA,CDR3 protein
.,TRBJ2-2,TRBV27,.,TGTGCCAGCAACGTCGCAGGGAACACCGGGGAGCTGTTTTTT,CASNVAGNTGELFF
.,TRBJ2-7,TRBV6-5,once,TGTGCCGCCCGGGGGTACGAGCAGTACTTC,CAARGYEQYF
TRBD1,TRBJ1-5,TRBV4-1,.,TGCGCCAGCAGCCAACCCGGGACAGGGCTCGGTCAGCCCCAGCATTTT,CASSQPGTGLGQPQHF
TRBD1,TRBJ1-2,TRBV28,.,TGTGCCAGCAGTATGAACAGGGGTGATGGCTACACCTTC,CASSMNRGDGYTF
.,TRBJ1-5,TRBV28,.,TGTGCCAGCAGGTCTGGATGGGGGGAAGAGGGGCCCCAGCATTTT,CASRSGWGEEGPQHF
TRBD1,TRBJ2-7,TRBV27,.,TGTGCCAGCAGTTTATCATGGCAGGGGGTCCACGAGCAGTACTTC,CASSLSWQGVHEQYF
.,TRBJ2-7,TRBV7-9,.,TGTGCCAGCAGCTTAGTTGCAGGGGAGCCCGAGCAGTACTTC,CASSLVAGEPEQYF
.,TRBJ2-2,TRBV7-3,.,TGTGCCAGCAGCCCCGAGGCCGGGGAGCTGTTTTTT,CASSPEAGELFF
.,TRBJ1-1,TRBV6-5,.,TGTGCCAGCAGATCGATGGGCAGGGAGGGAACTGAAGCTTTCTTT,CASRSMGREGTEAFF
.,TRBJ1-1,TRBV29-1,.,TGCAGCGCGTTGTTGGCCCACCTCGCTGAAGCTTTCTTT,CSALLAHLAEAFF
.,TRBJ1-3,TRBV19,.,TGTGCCAGTAGGACGATGGGGCGAGACACCATATATTTT,CASRTMGRDTIYF
.,TRBJ2-5,TRBV6-1,.,TGTGCCAGCAGTGAAGGCGGAGAGACCCAGTACTTC,CASSEGGETQYF
TRBD1,TRBJ1-1,TRBV18,.,TGTGCCAGCTCGCCGCTACAGGGGAGAGACACTGAAGCTTTCTTT,CASSPLQGRDTEAFF
.,TRBJ2-1,TRBV28,.,TGTGCCAGCAGTTGGGACTTCTCCTACAATGAGCAGTTCTTC,CASSWDFSYNEQFF
TRBD1,TRBJ2-1,TRBV9,.,TGTGCCAGCAGCGTGGACAGGGGGTCGGGACTAGGATACAATGAGCAGTTCTTC,CASSVDRGSGLGYNEQFF
.,TRBJ2-1,TRBV9,.,TGTGCCAGCAGCGTAGACTCAGGGGGGATCTACAATGAGCAGTTCTTC,CASSVDSGGIYNEQFF
TRBD1,TRBJ2-2,TRBV5-1,.,TGCGCCAGCAGAGCAGGGGGAGCGAACACCGGGGAGCTGTTTTTT,CASRAGGANTGELFF
TRBD2,TRBJ2-1,TRBV7-2,once,TGTGCCAGCAGCCGGACTAGCGGGGGGGGAGGGAATGAGCAGTTCTTC,CASSRTSGGGGNEQFF
.,TRBJ1-4,TRBV12-2,.,TGTGCAAGTCGCTTGGCTCCCGGTTCAGGGGCTTGGCCAAAAACTGTTTTT,CASRLAPGSGAWPKTVF
.,TRBJ1-2,TRBV4-3,few,TGCGCCAGCAGCCACCGACGGGGCTATGGCTACACCTTC,CASSHRRGYGYTF
TRBD2,TRBJ2-1,TRBV7-3,.,TGTGCCAGCAGCCCGACCGCAGGCGGGAGGGAAGAGCAGTTCTTC,CASSPTAGGREEQFF
TRBD1,TRBJ1-2,TRBV3-1/TRBV3-2,.,TGTGCCAGCAGCCAAGTTGGTGTGGGACAGGGAATGGAATTC,CASSQVGVGQGMEF
.,TRBJ1-4,TRBV3-1/TRBV3-2,few,TGTGCCAGCAGCCAAAGGGGTTCACCTAATGAAAAACTGTTTTTT,CASSQRGSPNEKLFF
TRBD1,TRBJ1-1,TRBV19,.,TGTGCCAGTAGCCGGACAGGGGAGATGAACACTGAAGCTTTCTTT,CASSRTGEMNTEAFF
.,TRBJ2-1,TRBV28,.,TGTGCCAGCAATGACAGAGGCAATGAGCAGTTCTTC,CASNDRGNEQFF
TRBD1,TRBJ2-5,TRBV6-5,.,TGTGCCAGCAGACCAGGGGGACAGGGTGAGACCCAGTACTTC,CASRPGGQGETQYF